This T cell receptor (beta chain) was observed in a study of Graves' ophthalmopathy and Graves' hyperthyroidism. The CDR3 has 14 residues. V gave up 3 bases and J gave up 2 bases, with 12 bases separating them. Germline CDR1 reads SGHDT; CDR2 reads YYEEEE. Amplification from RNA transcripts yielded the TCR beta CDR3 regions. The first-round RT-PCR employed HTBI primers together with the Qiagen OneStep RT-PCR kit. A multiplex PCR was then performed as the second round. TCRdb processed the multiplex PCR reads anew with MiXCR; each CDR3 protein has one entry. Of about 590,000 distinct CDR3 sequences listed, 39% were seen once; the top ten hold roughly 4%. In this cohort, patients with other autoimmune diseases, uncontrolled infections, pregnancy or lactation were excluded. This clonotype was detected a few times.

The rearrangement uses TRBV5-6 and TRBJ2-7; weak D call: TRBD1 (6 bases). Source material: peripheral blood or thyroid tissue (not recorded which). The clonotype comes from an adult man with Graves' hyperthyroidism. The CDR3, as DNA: TGTGCCAGCAGCTGGGGGCAGGGAGCCTACGAGCAGTACTTC. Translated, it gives CASSWGQGAYEQYF.